One and the same sample provided the 3 T cell receptor beta chains below, sequenced in a study of T cells after yellow fever vaccination. MiXCR, applied by TCRdb to the 5' RACE reads, yields one record per CDR3 protein. The sample lists approximately 510,000 distinct CDR3 sequences; 21% were seen once. The sample in question was PBMCs, obtained roughly 23 days after the first yellow fever vaccination. The receptor source for this set is a man aged 18 to 30 who received the YFV17D yellow fever vaccine.

This clonotype was seen a handful of times. The rearrangement links TRBV24-1 to TRBJ2-1; TRBD1 might be the D (6 bases). Trimming left V 3 bases short and J 0 bases short, with 17 bases between. The CDR3 contains 18 residues. Looked up from germline, CDR1 is KGHDR and CDR2 is SFDVKD. CDR3 sequence (DNA): TGTGCCACCAGTGATCCAAAACTAACAGGGAGCTCCTACAATGAGCAGTTCTTC. Protein product: CATSDPKLTGSSYNEQFF.

There are a few counts of this clonotype. This chain joins TRBV4-3 and TRBJ1-6, with D perhaps TRBD1 (5 bases). The V end lost 3 bases, the J end lost 6 bases, and 9 bases lay between the germline ends. Germline V lookup: CDR1 LGHNA, CDR2 YSLEER. This CDR3 spans 14 amino acids. The CDR3 region has the DNA TGCGCCAGCAGCCACCGGGGGAGTAATTCACCCCTCCACTTT. Protein sequence: CASSHRGSNSPLHF.

The gene calls are TRBV29-1 and TRBJ1-2; D not resolved. The germline gives CDR1 SQVTM, CDR2 ANQGSEA. The CDR3 has 12 residues. V lost 6 bases and J 7 bases, leaving 15 bases between the germline ends. The CDR3 DNA reads TGCAGCGTCCCCAGCCAAGACTCTGGCTACACCTTC. Its protein is CSVPSQDSGYTF.